This TCR beta chain came from a study of blood T cell repertoires in COVID-19. In the study overall: Acute-phase and convalescent COVID-19 samples originated in the United States, Italy and Spain.

Assay: immunoSEQ multiplex PCR; the TCRdb copy retains only in-frame clones and omits some. The sample lists about 220,000 clones, roughly 80% occurring once. The sequence was collected from a woman in her fifties or sixties with acute or convalescent COVID-19. Sequencing used peripheral blood.

CDR3 amino acids: CAGTSNTEAFF. CDR3 in DNA: TGTGCCGGGACATCGAACACTGAAGCTTTCTTT. The V gene is TRBV30, the J gene TRBJ1-1, with D perhaps matching TRBD1 (6 bases). The CDR3 sequence is 11 residues long. Germline values: CDR1 GTSNPN, CDR2 SVGIG (reference sequence). Trimming removed 8 bases from V and 1 base from J, with 8 bases in between.